Shown below are 23 T cell receptor beta chains from a single sample sequenced in a study of beta chain features in type 1 diabetes. The whole isolated RNA underwent reverse transcription, so sequencing captured expressed TCRB transcripts. Data came from immunoSEQ multiplex PCR; TCRdb stores just in-frame clones and leaves some out. The sample has roughly 250,000 clones, 9.6% seen once. Sequencing used naive CD4+ T cells from blood. Receptor source: a woman aged 18-30 years in good health.

This CDR3 is CASRTSGGYTEAFF. CDR3 DNA: TGTGCCAGCAGGACGTCGGGGGGATACACTGAAGCTTTCTTT. This chain links TRBV6-1 with TRBJ1-1; perhaps TRBD1 as D (5 bases). Trimming pared 6 bases from V and 3 bases from J, leaving 14 bases between. This CDR3 contains 14 residues. Looked up from germline, CDR1 is MNHNS and CDR2 is SASEGT.

This chain connects TRBV28 to TRBJ2-3, with TRBD1 matching over 7 bases. Germline V gives CDR1 MDHEN, CDR2 SYDVKM. The J segment lost 2 bases and the V segment lost 6 bases, leaving 5 bases of the junction unmatched. The CDR3 has 14 residues. The CDR3 is CASSQTGTTDTQYF. The CDR3 nucleotides are TGTGCCAGCAGCCAGACAGGGACCACAGATACGCAGTATTTT.

This clone occurred a few times. The genes are TRBV7-2 and TRBJ2-5; 10 bases map to TRBD1. The CDR3 loop spans 14 amino acids. J gave up 7 bases and V 6 bases, and 8 bases lay outside the gene matches. Germline lookup yields CDR1 SGHTA and CDR2 FQGNSA. Written as DNA, the CDR3 is TGTGCCAGCAGGACCGACAGGGGGCACGGGACCCAGTACTTC. This codes for CASRTDRGHGTQYF. Full variable domain (outside the CDR3, taken from reference TRBV7-2 and TRBJ2-5): GAGVSQSPSNKVTEKGKDVELRCDPISGHTALYWYRQSLGQGLEFLIYFQGNSAPDKSGLPSDRFSAERTGGSVSTLTIQRTQQEDSAVYLCASRTDRGHGTQYFGPGTRLLVL.

The V and J genes are TRBV30 and TRBJ1-1, with 7 bases fitting TRBD1. Germline V gives CDR1 GTSNPN, CDR2 SVGIG (reference sequence). CDR3 length equals 13 residues. The V gene end was trimmed by 7 bases and the J gene end by 0 bases; junction bases not matched to a gene: 5. The CDR3 reads CALQGSLNTEAFF. The CDR3 bases are TGTGCCTTACAGGGGTCCCTGAACACTGAAGCTTTCTTT.

This chain links TRBV29-1 with TRBJ1-1; TRBD1 might be the D (5 bases). The CDR3 loop spans 13 amino acids. CDR1 and CDR2 (germline): SQVTM, ANQGSEA. V lost 3 bases and J 4 bases, leaving 12 bases between the germline ends. The CDR3 DNA sequence: TGCAGCGTTGAGGGCAGGGCGGTCACTGAAGCTTTCTTT. Translated: CSVEGRAVTEAFF.

The CDR3 bases are TGTGCCTGGAGTGAGTGGCTAACAGCTAACTATGGCTACACCTTC. Residues: CAWSEWLTANYGYTF. The chain recombines TRBV30 with TRBJ1-2, with unresolved D. V shed 1 base and J shed 0 bases, with 12 bases lying between them. The CDR3 is made up of 15 amino acids. CDR1 is GTSNPN and CDR2 is SVGIG in the germline V gene (reference sequence).

Only a few counts were recorded for this clone. V and J are TRBV21-1 and TRBJ2-7; the table's D call, TRBD2, has no DNA check behind it. TRBV21-1 is tagged as a pseudogene. This CDR3 is 13 amino acids long. Here the CDR3 reads CASSFGGSYEQYF. In DNA, the CDR3 is TGTGCCAGCAGCTTCGGCGGCTCCTACGAGCAGTACTTC.

This clone was observed a handful of times. J is TRBJ2-1 and V is TRBV5-4, with D perhaps TRBD2 (5 bases). The CDR3 contains 15 residues. Germline V gene sequence: CDR1 SGHNT, CDR2 YYREEE (reference sequence). The V and J ends lost 0 bases and 4 bases respectively, with 11 bases between them. CDR3 in DNA: TGTGCCAGCAGCTTGGAGAGTCAGCGGTACAATGAGCAGTTCTTC. This sequence encodes CASSLESQRYNEQFF.

This clone was seen a few times. The chain uses TRBV7-2 and TRBJ1-1, with a weak D call TRBD1 (6 bases). The CDR3 consists of 14 residues. The V gene's germline CDR1 is SGHTA and CDR2 FQGNSA. The V end was cut by 4 bases, the J end by 4 bases, with 13 bases between. CDR3 bases: TGTGCCAGCAGCTCCGCCCCACAGGGCACTGAAGCTTTCTTT. Protein: CASSSAPQGTEAFF.

This clone was counted a few times. The chain links TRBV2 to TRBJ2-1; 7 bases are a match to TRBD2. The CDR3 is 14 amino acids. CDR1 SNHLY and CDR2 FYNNEI come from the germline V gene. J gave up 8 bases and V 3 bases, and 7 bases lay outside the gene matches. Here the CDR3 DNA reads TGTGCCAGCAGTGAGACTAGCTCTTTCTATGAGCAGTTCTTC. This translates into CASSETSSFYEQFF.

This clone was observed a few times. The rearrangement joins TRBV29-1 to TRBJ1-2; tentatively, D is TRBD1 (5 bases). This CDR3 has 12 amino acids. The germline V gene encodes CDR1 SQVTM and CDR2 ANQGSEA. V lost 4 bases and J 8 bases, leaving 14 bases between the germline ends. The CDR3: CSVGSRVGGYTF. CDR3 DNA sequence: TGCAGCGTTGGGTCCAGGGTAGGCGGCTACACCTTC.

V is TRBV27 and J is TRBJ1-5; D is uncertain. Trimming removed 3 bases at V and 7 bases at J, with 13 bases between. CDR1 MNHEY and CDR2 SMNVEV come from the germline V gene (reference sequence). CDR3 length equals 14 residues. The chain's CDR3 is CASSFRTAAQPQHF. As DNA, the CDR3 is TGTGCCAGCAGTTTCCGAACAGCCGCCCAGCCCCAGCATTTT.

This clone was seen a few times. The chain combines TRBV14 with TRBJ2-1, with D possibly TRBD2 on 5 matching bases. The CDR3 contains 15 residues. V shed 4 bases and J shed 0 bases, with 10 bases lying between them. CDR1 and CDR2 (germline): SGHDN, FVKESK. Here the CDR3 reads CASSPWRSSYNEQFF. The CDR3 DNA reads TGTGCCAGCAGCCCGTGGAGGAGCTCCTACAATGAGCAGTTCTTC. Using reference TRBV14 and TRBJ2-1 for the parts outside the CDR3, the full variable domain is EAGVTQFPSHSVIEKGQTVTLRCDPISGHDNLYWYRRVMGKEIKFLLHFVKESKQDESGMPNNRFLAERTGGTYSTLKVQPAELEDSGVYFCASSPWRSSYNEQFFGPGTRLTVL.

This clone was seen a few times. The chain recombines TRBV5-1 with TRBJ2-1; 11 nucleotides line up with TRBD2. There are 14 residues in the CDR3. CDR1 and CDR2 from the germline V gene are SGHRS and YFSETQ. Trimming at V came to 4 bases and at J to 6 bases, leaving 3 bases not matched to a gene. This CDR3 reads CASSASGGRNEQFF. For the CDR3, the DNA is TGCGCCAGCAGCGCTAGCGGGGGGCGCAATGAGCAGTTCTTC.

Ten or more counts support this clone. The chain recombines TRBV13 with TRBJ2-1; 10 bases fit TRBD1. The CDR3 has 15 amino acids. The J segment lost 9 bases and the V segment lost 5 bases, leaving 10 bases of the junction unmatched. Germline CDR1 and CDR2: PRHDT and FYEKMQ (reference sequence). As DNA, the CDR3 is TGTGCCAGCAGCGGCCGGGACAGGGGATTCGGTGAGCAGTTCTTC. Protein: CASSGRDRGFGEQFF.

The CDR3 DNA reads as TGCGCCAGCAGCTATTTGGCAGGGGCGGATTTGAACACTGAAGCTTTCTTT. It specifies CASSYLAGADLNTEAFF. V gene TRBV5-1 combines with J gene TRBJ1-1; tentative D call: TRBD1 (6 bases). CDR1 SGHRS and CDR2 YFSETQ come from the germline V gene. The ends were cut back, 3 bases at V and 0 bases at J, with 18 bases in the middle. This CDR3 spans 17 amino acids.

At least ten counts were recorded for this clone. The same CDR3 arises from other DNA sequences in this sample as well. The V gene is TRBV19, the J gene TRBJ2-3, with a tentative D call TRBD1 (5 bases). V was clipped by 9 bases and J by 6 bases, with 10 bases between them. This CDR3 region has 11 residues. Germline lookup yields CDR1 LNHDA and CDR2 SQIVND (reference sequence). In DNA, the CDR3 is TGTGCCAGCTCTAGGGGCGATACGCAGTATTTT. This encodes CASSRGDTQYF. The variable domain in full, completed from reference TRBV19 and TRBJ2-3, reads DGGITQSPKYLFRKEGQNVTLSCEQNLNHDAMYWYRQDPGQGLRLIYYSQIVNDFQKGDIAEGYSVSREKKESFPLTVTSAQKNPTAFYLCASSRGDTQYFGPGTRLTVL.

This clone was seen more than once but under ten times. J is TRBJ2-4 and V is TRBV5-4; tentative D call: TRBD2 (5 bases). The CDR3 sequence is 13 residues long. Trimming took 3 bases from V and 8 from J, leaving 12 bases between them. CDR1 SGHNT and CDR2 YYREEE come from the germline V gene (reference sequence). For the CDR3, the DNA is TGTGCCAGCAGCTCCCGACCGAGGGACATTCAGTACTTC. It is translated as CASSSRPRDIQYF.

This clone showed up just a few times. The CDR3, as DNA: TGTGCCAGCAGCAGCGGGACAGGGAGATATCAGCCCCAGCATTTT. Protein product: CASSSGTGRYQPQHF. This chain connects TRBV7-6 to TRBJ1-5; 9 bases match TRBD1. The germline V gene encodes CDR1 SGHVS and CDR2 FNYEAQ. Trimming cost V 5 bases and J 5 bases; bases outside gene matches: 7. The CDR3 loop spans 15 amino acids. Looking up the rest from reference TRBV7-6 and TRBJ1-5 gives the full variable domain: GAGVSQSPRYKVTKRGQDVALRCDPISGHVSLYWYRQALGQGPEFLTYFNYEAQQDKSGLPNDRFSAERPEGSISTLTIQRTEQRDSAMYRCASSSGTGRYQPQHFGDGTRLSIL.

This chain links TRBV7-8 with TRBJ1-2; no reliable D call. Trimming took 4 bases from V and 5 from J, leaving 14 bases between them. CDR3 length equals 14 residues. The V gene's germline CDR1 is SGHVS and CDR2 FQNEAQ. CDR3 bases: TGTGCCAGCAGCTCCTTGGCAGGCTTATATGGCTACACCTTC. Its protein is CASSSLAGLYGYTF.

The chain employs TRBV5-5 and TRBJ2-1; 8 bases fit TRBD2. Looked up from germline, CDR1 is SGHKS and CDR2 is YYEKEE (reference sequence). The CDR3 length is 15 residues. Trimming at V came to 0 bases and at J to 8 bases, leaving 7 bases not matched to a gene. This CDR3 is CASSLGTGGVDEQFF. Written as DNA, the CDR3 is TGTGCCAGCAGCTTGGGGACGGGAGGGGTTGATGAGCAGTTCTTC.

This clone has just a few counts. This chain connects TRBV7-9 to TRBJ2-2, with a tentative D call TRBD2 (5 bases). Trimming shortened V by 5 bases and J by 5 bases, and 9 bases separated the two germline ends. The CDR3 is 13 residues long. Germline-derived CDR1 and CDR2 are SEHNR and FQNEAQ (reference sequence). The CDR3 DNA follows: TGTGCCAGCAGCATGAGGGAGACCGGGGAGCTGTTTTTT. This codes for CASSMRETGELFF.

This clone was counted between two and nine times. V gene TRBV19 combines with J gene TRBJ1-6, with D uncertain. The CDR3 spans 13 residues. V dropped 5 bases and J dropped 7 bases, with 9 bases sitting between them. Germline V gives CDR1 LNHDA, CDR2 SQIVND (reference sequence). The CDR3 DNA reads as TGTGCCAGTAGTGCCGTACAGAATTCACCCCTCCACTTT. This sequence encodes CASSAVQNSPLHF.